Sequencing of this TCR beta chain was carried out in a study of T cells after yellow fever vaccination. With 2 bases clipped from V and 8 bases from J, the junction kept 7 bases outside the gene matches. The CDR3 spans 15 residues. TCRdb redid the calling of the 5' RACE reads with MiXCR, one entry per CDR3 protein. The sample holds approximately 580,000 distinct CDR3 sequences, approximately 16% seen once. About this clonotype: Its cognate antigen is unknown.

Overall study results and limits: The study found a weaker secondary response that peaked faster, day 5 versus 15.

The sequencing here drew on PBMCs, taken 5 to 6 days after the first yellow fever vaccination. The origin of this receptor is a man aged 18 to 30 who received the YFV17D yellow fever vaccine. The chain couples TRBV12-3 or TRBV12-4 to TRBJ2-3; 10 nucleotides line up with TRBD2. DNA of the CDR3: TGTGCCAGCAGTTTATCCAGCGGGGGGGTTGTTACGCAGTATTTT. The encoded protein is CASSLSSGGVVTQYF.